This is a list of T cell receptor beta chains from one sample in a study of vaccination effects on CD4 cells after COVID-19. TCRdb's table, derived via immunoSEQ multiplex PCR, lists solely in-frame clones and lacks some. This table holds 21,000 or so clones, roughly 76% found once. For these receptors, no antigen is known. Sequencing used CD4+ T cells from PBMCs cultured with HCoV-229E spike peptides, obtained after COVID-19 vaccination. Receptors were obtained from a human donor who received a COVID-19 vaccine. Both conserved end residues are trimmed from each CDR3. D genes are given only for firm matches. The size field is filled for only some rows; it gives once, few, many or a size class.

j_call d_call clone_size v_call cdr3_length cdr3_aa
TRBJ1-2 TRBD1 few TRBV18 13 ASSPQRDRGYGYT
TRBJ2-6 NA NA TRBV4-1 13 ASSLHVSGANVLT
TRBJ2-5 NA NA TRBV6-5 10 ASSGSGETQY
TRBJ2-7 NA NA TRBV5-4 15 ASSPNGMGGATVKQY
TRBJ2-5 NA NA TRBV21-1 14 ASSNSDRGREETQY
TRBJ2-7 NA NA TRBV21-1 15 ASSLLFLGHWLYEQY
TRBJ1-4 NA NA TRBV6-5 13 ASIRAESTNEKLF
TRBJ1-5 NA NA TRBV15 11 ATSQGINQPQH
TRBJ2-1 NA NA TRBV25-1 13 ASPTRLDQGDEQF
TRBJ1-6 NA few TRBV29-1 11 SVGESYNSPLH
TRBJ1-5 NA NA TRBV5-8 11 ASSKEVGQPQH
TRBJ2-7 TRBD2 once TRBV6-5 14 ASSSQTSGGAHEQY
TRBJ2-1 TRBD2 NA TRBV5-1 15 ASSRNPSGTSYNEQF
TRBJ2-2 NA NA TRBV5-8 14 ASSVRDAANTGELF
TRBJ1-2 NA NA TRBV7-9 11 ASSPPSNYGYT
TRBJ1-6 NA NA TRBV6-4 11 ASSEVLSSPLH
TRBJ1-3 TRBD1 once TRBV15 12 ATSTDRVGNTIY
TRBJ1-3 NA NA TRBV7-9 12 ASSSGPSGNTIY
TRBJ1-4 NA few TRBV18 14 ASSPRGSRRDEKLF
TRBJ2-3 TRBD2 NA TRBV3-1/TRBV3-2 14 ASSQDLAASTDTQY
TRBJ1-1 NA NA TRBV9 13 ASSVGPGTNTEAF
TRBJ2-2 NA NA TRBV5-1 12 ASSLDIDTGELF
TRBJ2-4 NA once TRBV18 12 ASSPRPAKNIQY
TRBJ2-7 NA NA TRBV6-4 13 ASSRGRRKIYEQY
TRBJ2-5 NA few TRBV18 13 ASSPRPPGRETQY
TRBJ2-3 TRBD2 NA TRBV7-7 15 ASSIGTSGSRPDTQY
TRBJ2-3 NA NA TRBV27 14 ASSPRGPPSTDTQY
TRBJ2-1 TRBD1 NA TRBV18 15 ASSPRTGSNHYNEQF
TRBJ2-2 NA NA TRBV10-1 11 ASSEGVTGELF
TRBJ1-6 NA NA TRBV5-1 14 ASQLGGSSYNSPLH
TRBJ2-3 TRBD1 NA TRBV10-2 13 ASSDGTGVADTQY
TRBJ1-2 NA NA TRBV2 12 ASSEVGNLGYYT
TRBJ1-2 TRBD1 NA TRBV5-1 11 ASSGDWTGFYT
TRBJ1-6 NA few TRBV27 12 ASSFGTNNSPLH
TRBJ2-5 NA once TRBV5-4 11 ASSLEWGETQY
TRBJ2-1 TRBD2 NA TRBV3-1/TRBV3-2 10 ASRTSYNEQF
TRBJ2-3 NA NA TRBV7-9 13 ASSLGGGNTDTQY
TRBJ1-6 NA NA TRBV7-2 13 ASSPESSYNSPLH
TRBJ2-3 TRBD1 NA TRBV5-1 14 ASSLGLTGGTDTQY
TRBJ2-1 TRBD2 NA TRBV3-1/TRBV3-2 13 ASSQPGLGFNEQF
TRBJ1-1 NA NA TRBV6-6 11 ASTLPQNTEAF
TRBJ2-5 NA NA TRBV6-5 12 ASTLGQTQETQY
TRBJ2-1 TRBD2 NA TRBV9 13 ASSPRGTSGSEQF
TRBJ1-6 TRBD1 NA TRBV20-1 16 SASPGQILSSYNSPLH
TRBJ1-2 TRBD1 NA TRBV11-2 11 ASSPGQDYGYT
TRBJ2-7 TRBD1 NA TRBV30 11 AWSRRGPDEQY
TRBJ1-4 TRBD1 NA TRBV23-1 12 ASTPGGDGEKLF
TRBJ1-2 NA few TRBV5-1 11 ASSRTESYGYT
TRBJ2-1 NA NA TRBV18 12 ASSPQGGSNEQF
TRBJ1-1 NA NA TRBV3-1/TRBV3-2 10 ASSRIQAEAF
TRBJ2-1 NA NA TRBV4-2 13 ASSQEAPGEGEQF
TRBJ2-7 NA few TRBV12-3/TRBV12-4 10 ASSFGQYEQY
TRBJ1-2 TRBD1 NA TRBV6-4 14 ASSDTYRDRAYGYT
TRBJ1-1 NA NA TRBV7-9 13 ASSQLRDIDTEAF